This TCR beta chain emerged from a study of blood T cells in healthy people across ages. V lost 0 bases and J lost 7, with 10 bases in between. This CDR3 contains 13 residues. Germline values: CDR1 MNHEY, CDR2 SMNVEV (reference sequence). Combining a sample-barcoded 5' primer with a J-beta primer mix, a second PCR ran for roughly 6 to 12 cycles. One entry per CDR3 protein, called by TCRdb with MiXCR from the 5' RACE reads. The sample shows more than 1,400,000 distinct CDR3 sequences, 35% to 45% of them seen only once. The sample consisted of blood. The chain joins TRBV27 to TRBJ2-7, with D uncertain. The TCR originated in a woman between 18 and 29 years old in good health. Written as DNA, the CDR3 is TGTGCCAGCAGTTTATCGTCCGTTTGGGAGCAGTACTTC. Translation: CASSLSSVWEQYF.